The T cell receptor (beta chain) under discussion was sequenced for a study of T cell changes during pregnancy in multiple sclerosis. The assay was immunoSEQ multiplex PCR, and TCRdb's table has in-frame clones only and misses some. The repertoire holds around 71,000 clones, just over 90% seen once, with approximately 1.1% in the top ten. This sequence was found in a female donor with multiple sclerosis, enrolled in a pregnancy study. The starting material was peripheral blood, obtained in the third trimester of pregnancy.

CDR3: CASNTLKGDEQFF. The CDR3 nucleotides read TGTGCCAGCAACACCTTAAAAGGGGATGAGCAGTTCTTC. The genes are TRBV27 and TRBJ2-1; TRBD1 is a possible D gene (5 bases). The CDR3 spans 13 residues. Germline CDR1 MNHEY, CDR2 SMNVEV (reference sequence). Trimming left V 7 bases short and J 8 bases short, with 15 bases between.